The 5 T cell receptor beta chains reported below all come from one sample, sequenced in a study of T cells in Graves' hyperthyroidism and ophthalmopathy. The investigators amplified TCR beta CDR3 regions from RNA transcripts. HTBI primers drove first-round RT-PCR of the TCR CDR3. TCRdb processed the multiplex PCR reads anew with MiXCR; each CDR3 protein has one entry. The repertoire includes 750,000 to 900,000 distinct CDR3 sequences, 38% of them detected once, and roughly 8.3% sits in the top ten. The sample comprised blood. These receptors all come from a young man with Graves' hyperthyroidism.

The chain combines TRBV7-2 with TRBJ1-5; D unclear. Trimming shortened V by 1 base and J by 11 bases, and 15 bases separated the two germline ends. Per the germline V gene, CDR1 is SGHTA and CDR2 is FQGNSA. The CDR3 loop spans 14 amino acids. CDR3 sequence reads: CASSLEVGPATQHF. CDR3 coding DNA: TGTGCCAGCAGCTTAGAAGTAGGGCCGGCGACCCAGCATTTT.

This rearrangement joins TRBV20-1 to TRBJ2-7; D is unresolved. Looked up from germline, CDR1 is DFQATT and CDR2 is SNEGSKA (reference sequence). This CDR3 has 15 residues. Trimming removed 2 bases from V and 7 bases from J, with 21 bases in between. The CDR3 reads CSARKPVPSVEEQYF. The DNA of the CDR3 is TGCAGTGCTAGAAAGCCCGTACCCTCCGTGGAGGAGCAGTACTTC.

The CDR3 nucleotides read TGTGCCGGCACCCCGGCAGGTGGGGTAAAGACCCAGTACTTC. Translating gives CAGTPAGGVKTQYF. The genes are TRBV7-2 and TRBJ2-5; D is uncertain. CDR3 length: 14 residues. The germline gives CDR1 SGHTA, CDR2 FQGNSA. V lost 11 bases and J 6 bases, leaving 22 bases between the germline ends.

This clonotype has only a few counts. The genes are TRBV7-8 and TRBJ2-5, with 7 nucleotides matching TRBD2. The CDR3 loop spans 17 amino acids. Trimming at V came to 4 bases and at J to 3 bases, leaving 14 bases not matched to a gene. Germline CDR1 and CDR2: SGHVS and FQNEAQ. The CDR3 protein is CASSSQTLAPLEETQYF. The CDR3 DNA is TGTGCCAGCAGCTCTCAAACACTAGCGCCTTTGGAAGAGACCCAGTACTTC.

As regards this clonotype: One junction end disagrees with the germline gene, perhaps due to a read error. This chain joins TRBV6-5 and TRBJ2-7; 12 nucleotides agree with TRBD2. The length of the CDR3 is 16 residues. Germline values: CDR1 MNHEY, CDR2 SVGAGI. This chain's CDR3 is CANSSALAGGIYEQYF. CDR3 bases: TGTGCCAACAGTTCCGCTCTAGCGGGGGGGATCTACGAGCAGTACTTC.